This T cell receptor beta chain was documented in a study of T cell repertoires in ileal Crohn's disease. As for the study in general: MI samples are biopsies from the surgical specimen's proximal margin. Study-level findings and limits: Mucosal expansions were suggested to be mainly CD8 T cells. Every patient over 26.8% clonality showed endoscopic recurrence.

About this clone itself: Its specificity is not known.

Time point meaning: proximal margin of the surgical specimen (macroscopically non-inflamed). Included were adult ileal or ileocolonic Crohn's patients indicated for ileocolonic resection. The V segment lost 1 base and the J segment 2 bases; nucleotides outside the gene matches: 3. CDR3 size: 15 residues. Germline V gene sequence: CDR1 MGHRA, CDR2 YSYEKL. Clones were read by immunoSEQ multiplex PCR, and TCRdb kept only the in-frame ones, dropping some. The table has about 3,100 clones, about 69% seen once; the top ten hold roughly 25%. This sequence joins TRBV4-1 and TRBJ1-2; 8 positions agree with TRBD1. The sequencing input was ileal tissue. The clonotype comes from an adult with Crohn's disease. CDR3 DNA sequence: TGCGCCAGCAGCCAAGTGGACAGGGCCAACTATGGCTACACCTTC. This gives the protein CASSQVDRANYGYTF.